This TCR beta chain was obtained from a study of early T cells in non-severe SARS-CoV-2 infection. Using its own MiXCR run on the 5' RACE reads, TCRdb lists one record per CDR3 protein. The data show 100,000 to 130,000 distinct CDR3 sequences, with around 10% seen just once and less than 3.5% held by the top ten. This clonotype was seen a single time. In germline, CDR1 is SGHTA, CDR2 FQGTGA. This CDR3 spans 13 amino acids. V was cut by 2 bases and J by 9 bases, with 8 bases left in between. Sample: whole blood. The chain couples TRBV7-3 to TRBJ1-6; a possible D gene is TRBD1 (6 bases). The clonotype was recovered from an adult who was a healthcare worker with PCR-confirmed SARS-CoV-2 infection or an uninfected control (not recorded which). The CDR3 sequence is CASSLGGGSPLHF. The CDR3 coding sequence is TGTGCCAGCAGCTTAGGAGGGGGTTCACCCCTCCACTTT.